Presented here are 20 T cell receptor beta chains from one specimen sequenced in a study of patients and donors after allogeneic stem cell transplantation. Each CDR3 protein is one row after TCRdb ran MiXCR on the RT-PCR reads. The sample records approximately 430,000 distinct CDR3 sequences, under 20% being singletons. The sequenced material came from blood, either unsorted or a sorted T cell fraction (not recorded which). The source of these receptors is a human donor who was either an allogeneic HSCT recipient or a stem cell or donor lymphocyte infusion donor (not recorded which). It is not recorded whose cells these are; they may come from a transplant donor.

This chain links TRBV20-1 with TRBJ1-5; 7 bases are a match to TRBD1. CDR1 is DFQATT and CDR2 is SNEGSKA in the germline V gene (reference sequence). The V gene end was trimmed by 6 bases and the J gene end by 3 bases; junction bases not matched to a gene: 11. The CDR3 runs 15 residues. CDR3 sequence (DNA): TGCAGTGCCAGAAGGACGGGGACAGTCAATCAGCCCCAGCATTTT. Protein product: CSARRTGTVNQPQHF.

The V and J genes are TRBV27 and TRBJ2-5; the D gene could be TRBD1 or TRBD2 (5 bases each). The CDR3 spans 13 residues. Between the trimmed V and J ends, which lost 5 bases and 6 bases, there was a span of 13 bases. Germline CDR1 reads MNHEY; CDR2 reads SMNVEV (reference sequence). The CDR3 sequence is CASSPRDPQTQYF. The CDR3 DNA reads TGTGCCAGCAGTCCTCGGGACCCCCAGACCCAGTACTTC.

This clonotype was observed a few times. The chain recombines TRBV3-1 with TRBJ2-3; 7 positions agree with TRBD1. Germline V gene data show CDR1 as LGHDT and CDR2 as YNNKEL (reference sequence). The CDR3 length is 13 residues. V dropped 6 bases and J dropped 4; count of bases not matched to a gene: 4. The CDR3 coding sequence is TGTGCCAGCAGAGGGGGCCGGCCAGATACGCAGTATTTT. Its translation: CASRGGRPDTQYF.

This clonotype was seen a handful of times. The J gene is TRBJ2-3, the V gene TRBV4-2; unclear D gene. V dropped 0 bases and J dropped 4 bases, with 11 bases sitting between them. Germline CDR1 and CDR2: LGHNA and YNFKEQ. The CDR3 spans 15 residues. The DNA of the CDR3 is TGTGCCAGCAGCCAAGATCGGCGCTCGGCAGATACGCAGTATTTT. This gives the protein CASSQDRRSADTQYF.

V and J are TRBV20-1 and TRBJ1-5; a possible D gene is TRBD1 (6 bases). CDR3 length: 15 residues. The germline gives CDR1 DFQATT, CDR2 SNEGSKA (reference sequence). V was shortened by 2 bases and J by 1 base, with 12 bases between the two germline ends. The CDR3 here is CSARRGEGSNQPQHF. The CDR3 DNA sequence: TGCAGTGCTAGAAGGGGGGAAGGGAGCAATCAGCCCCAGCATTTT.

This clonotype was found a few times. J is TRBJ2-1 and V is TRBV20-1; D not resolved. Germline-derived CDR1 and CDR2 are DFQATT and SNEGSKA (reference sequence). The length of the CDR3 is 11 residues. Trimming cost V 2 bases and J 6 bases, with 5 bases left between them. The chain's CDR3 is CSARSANEQFF. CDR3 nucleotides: TGCAGTGCTAGATCGGCCAATGAGCAGTTCTTC.

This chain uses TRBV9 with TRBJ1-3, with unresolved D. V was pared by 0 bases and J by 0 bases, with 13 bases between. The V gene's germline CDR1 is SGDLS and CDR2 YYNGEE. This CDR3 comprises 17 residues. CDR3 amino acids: CASSVEGRAGSGNTIYF. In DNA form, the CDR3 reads TGTGCCAGCAGCGTAGAAGGGCGTGCAGGCTCTGGAAACACCATATATTTT.

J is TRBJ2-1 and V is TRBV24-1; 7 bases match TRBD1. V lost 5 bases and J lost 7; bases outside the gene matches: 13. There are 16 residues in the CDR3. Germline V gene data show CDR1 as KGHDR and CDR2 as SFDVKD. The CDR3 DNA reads TGTGCCACCAGTGCCAAGGGAAGGGGGCGACGGAATGAGCAGTTCTTC. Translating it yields CATSAKGRGRRNEQFF.

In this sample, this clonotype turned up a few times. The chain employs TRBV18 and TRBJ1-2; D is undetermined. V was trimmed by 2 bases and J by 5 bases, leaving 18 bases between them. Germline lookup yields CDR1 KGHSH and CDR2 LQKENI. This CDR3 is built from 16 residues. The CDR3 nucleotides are TGTGCCAGCTCACCAGACCCAAGCGGATGGGATTATGGCTACACCTTC. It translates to CASSPDPSGWDYGYTF.

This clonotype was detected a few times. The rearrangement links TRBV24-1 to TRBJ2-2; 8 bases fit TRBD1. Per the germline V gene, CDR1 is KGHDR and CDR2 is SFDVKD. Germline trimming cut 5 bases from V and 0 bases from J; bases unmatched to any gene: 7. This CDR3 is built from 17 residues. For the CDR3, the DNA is TGTGCCACCAGTGTCCCCAGGGGGCCCGCGAACACCGGGGAGCTGTTTTTT. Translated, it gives CATSVPRGPANTGELFF.

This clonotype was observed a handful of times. The CDR3 is CSARSRASTYEQYF. The CDR3 coding sequence is TGCAGTGCTAGGTCACGAGCGTCTACCTACGAGCAGTACTTC. V is TRBV20-1 and J is TRBJ2-7; D ambiguous. The CDR3 is made up of 14 amino acids. Germline CDR1 and CDR2: DFQATT and SNEGSKA (reference sequence). Trimming shortened V by 3 bases and J by 2 bases, and 14 bases separated the two germline ends.

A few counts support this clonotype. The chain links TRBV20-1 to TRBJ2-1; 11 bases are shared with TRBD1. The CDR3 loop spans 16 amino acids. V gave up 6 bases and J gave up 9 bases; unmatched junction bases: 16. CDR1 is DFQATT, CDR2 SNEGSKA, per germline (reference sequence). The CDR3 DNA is TGCAGTGCCATTTCTCAGGGACAGGGGGTTTTTGGTGAGCAGTTCTTC. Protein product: CSAISQGQGVFGEQFF.

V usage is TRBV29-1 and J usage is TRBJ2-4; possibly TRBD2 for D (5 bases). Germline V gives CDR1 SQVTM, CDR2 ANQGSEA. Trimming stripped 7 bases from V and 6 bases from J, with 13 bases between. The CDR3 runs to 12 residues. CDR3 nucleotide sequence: TGCAGCGCGGCGGGCAGCCTAAACATTCAGTACTTC. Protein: CSAAGSLNIQYF. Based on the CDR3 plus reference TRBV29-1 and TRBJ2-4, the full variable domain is SAVISQKPSRDICQRGTSLTIQCQVDSQVTMMFWYRQQPGQSLTLIATANQGSEATYESGFVIDKFPISRPNLTFSTLTVSNMSPEDSSIYLCSAAGSLNIQYFGAGTRLSVL.

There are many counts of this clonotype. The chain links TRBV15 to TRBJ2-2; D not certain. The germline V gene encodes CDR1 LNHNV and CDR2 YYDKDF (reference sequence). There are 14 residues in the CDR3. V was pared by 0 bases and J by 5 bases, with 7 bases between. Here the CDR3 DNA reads TGTGCCACCAGCAGAGATCGATGGACCGGGGAGCTGTTTTTT. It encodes CATSRDRWTGELFF.

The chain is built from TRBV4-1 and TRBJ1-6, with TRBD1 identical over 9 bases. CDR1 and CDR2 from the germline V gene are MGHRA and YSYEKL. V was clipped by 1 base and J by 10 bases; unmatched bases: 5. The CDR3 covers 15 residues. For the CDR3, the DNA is TGCGCCAGCAGCCAAGCCGGGACAGGGCACTCACCCCTCCACTTT. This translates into CASSQAGTGHSPLHF.

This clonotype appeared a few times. CDR3 loop: CASSLRWYNEQFF. The CDR3 coding sequence is TGTGCCAGCAGCTTGAGGTGGTACAATGAGCAGTTCTTC. The chain couples TRBV5-4 to TRBJ2-1, with D hard to call. Trimming shortened V by 1 base and J by 4 bases, and 6 bases separated the two germline ends. This CDR3 has 13 amino acids. The germline gives CDR1 SGHNT, CDR2 YYREEE (reference sequence).

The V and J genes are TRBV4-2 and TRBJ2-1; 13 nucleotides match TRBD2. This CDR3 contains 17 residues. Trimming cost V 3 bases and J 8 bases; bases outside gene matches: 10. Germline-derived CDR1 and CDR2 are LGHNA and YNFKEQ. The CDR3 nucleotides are TGTGCCAGCAGCCACCTCCCAGGACTAGCGGGGGTAGATGAGCAGTTCTTC. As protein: CASSHLPGLAGVDEQFF.

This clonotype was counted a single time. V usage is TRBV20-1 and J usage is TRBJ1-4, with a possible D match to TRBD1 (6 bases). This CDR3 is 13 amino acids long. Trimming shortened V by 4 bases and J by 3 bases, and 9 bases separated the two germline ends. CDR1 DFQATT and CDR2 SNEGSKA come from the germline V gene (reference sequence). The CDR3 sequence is CSATGVSNEKLFF. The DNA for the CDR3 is TGCAGTGCTACAGGGGTTTCTAATGAAAAACTGTTTTTT.

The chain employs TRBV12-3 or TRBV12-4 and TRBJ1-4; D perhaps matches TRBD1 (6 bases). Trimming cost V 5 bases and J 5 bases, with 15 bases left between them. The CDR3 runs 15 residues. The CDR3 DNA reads TGTGCCAGCAGTCCTCAGGGGAGAGGGAATGAAAAACTGTTTTTT. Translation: CASSPQGRGNEKLFF.

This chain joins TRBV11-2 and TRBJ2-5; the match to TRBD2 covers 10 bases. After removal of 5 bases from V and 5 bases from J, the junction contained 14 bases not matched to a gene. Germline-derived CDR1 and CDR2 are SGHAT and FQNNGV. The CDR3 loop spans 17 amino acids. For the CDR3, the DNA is TGTGCCAGCAGCCCTGGGACTAGCGTGAGGCCCCCTGAGACCCAGTACTTC. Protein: CASSPGTSVRPPETQYF.